The TCR beta chain described here comes from a study of blood T cells in healthy people across ages. About the research overall: About one barcoded beta molecule per two T cells was captured by template switching.

Alongside a J-beta primer mix, a sample-barcoded 5' primer served in a second PCR lasting about 7 to 12 cycles. TCRdb processed the 5' RACE reads anew with MiXCR; each CDR3 protein has one entry. The profile covers around 1,000,000 distinct CDR3 sequences, with 20% to 25% appearing a single time and around 0.7% taken by the ten largest. CDR1 and CDR2 from the germline V gene are SGHAT and FQNNGV. This CDR3 region has 16 residues. Each sample used at least 7 million PBMCs. These data were also filed under a second study, of T cells of mothers and their children.

This TCR came from a girl aged 2 to 9 in good health. The sequencing sample was made of blood. V gene TRBV11-2 combines with J gene TRBJ2-5; a weak D match, TRBD1 (6 bases). The J call may be wrong; the DNA end is better matched by TRBJ2-1. CDR3 coding DNA: TGTGCCAGCAGCTTAGTAGGGGGTAAAATTTACAATGAGCAGTTCTTC. Its protein product is CASSLVGGKIYNEQFF.